This TCR beta chain was captured in a study of control samples from healthy donors and cancer patients (dated by TCRdb to about 2020). Library method: the immunoSEQ multiplex PCR assay. In TCRdb, the immuneACCESS table is reduced to in-frame sequences with V and J assigned. These tables do not hold every clone; where another copy was compared, an unresolved V gene accounts for under half, and the others remain unexplained. The table for this sample lists some 150,000 clones; around 94% of them were counted only once. The leading ten clones occupy approximately 14% of the sample. Relative to germline, V is 1 base shorter and J is 7 bases shorter, with 14 bases between their ends. The CDR3 holds 14 amino acids from the cysteine to the phenylalanine. Only CDR3 DNA is held: 42 bases, read in frame from base 1. Sequences SEHNR (CDR1) and FQNEAQ (CDR2) are obtained from the germline V gene (reference sequence).

This clone was detected only a few times. No cognate antigen has been identified for it. The record has no base qualities; no much larger clone is one base away. The receptor's source is a man aged 35-49 years in good health. The chain couples TRBV7-9 to TRBJ2-7, with the D gene not confidently named. Sequenced input: blood. The CDR3 region reads CASSLGSGAAEQYF. The DNA sequence reads TGTGCCAGCAGCTTAGGTTCCGGTGCGGCGGAGCAGTACTTC.